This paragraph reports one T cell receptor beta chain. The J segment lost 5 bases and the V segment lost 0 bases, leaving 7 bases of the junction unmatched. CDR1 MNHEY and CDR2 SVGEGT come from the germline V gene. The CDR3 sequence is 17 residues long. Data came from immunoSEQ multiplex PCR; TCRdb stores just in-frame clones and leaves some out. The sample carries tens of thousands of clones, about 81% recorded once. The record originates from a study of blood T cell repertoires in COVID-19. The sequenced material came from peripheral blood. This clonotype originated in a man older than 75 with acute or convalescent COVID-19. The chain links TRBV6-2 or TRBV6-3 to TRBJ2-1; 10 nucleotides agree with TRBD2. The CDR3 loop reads CASSYSPTSGIHNEQFF. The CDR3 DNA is TGTGCCAGCAGTTACTCGCCAACTAGCGGGATCCACAATGAGCAGTTCTTC.